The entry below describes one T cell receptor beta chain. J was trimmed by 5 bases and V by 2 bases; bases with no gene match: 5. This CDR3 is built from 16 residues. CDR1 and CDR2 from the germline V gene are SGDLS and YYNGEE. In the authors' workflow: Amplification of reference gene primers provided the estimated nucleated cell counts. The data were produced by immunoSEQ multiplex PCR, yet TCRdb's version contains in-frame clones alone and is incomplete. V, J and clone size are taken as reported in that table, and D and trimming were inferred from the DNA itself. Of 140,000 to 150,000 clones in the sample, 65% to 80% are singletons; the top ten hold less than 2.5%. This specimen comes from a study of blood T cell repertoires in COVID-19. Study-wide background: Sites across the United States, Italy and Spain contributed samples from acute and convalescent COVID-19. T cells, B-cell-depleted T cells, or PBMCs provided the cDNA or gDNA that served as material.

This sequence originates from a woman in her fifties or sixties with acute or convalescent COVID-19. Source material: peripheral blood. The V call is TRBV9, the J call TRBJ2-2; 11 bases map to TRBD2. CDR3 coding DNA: TGTGCCAGCAGCGTCTTCTTAGCGGGAGGGACCGGGGAGCTGTTTTTT. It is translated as CASSVFLAGGTGELFF.